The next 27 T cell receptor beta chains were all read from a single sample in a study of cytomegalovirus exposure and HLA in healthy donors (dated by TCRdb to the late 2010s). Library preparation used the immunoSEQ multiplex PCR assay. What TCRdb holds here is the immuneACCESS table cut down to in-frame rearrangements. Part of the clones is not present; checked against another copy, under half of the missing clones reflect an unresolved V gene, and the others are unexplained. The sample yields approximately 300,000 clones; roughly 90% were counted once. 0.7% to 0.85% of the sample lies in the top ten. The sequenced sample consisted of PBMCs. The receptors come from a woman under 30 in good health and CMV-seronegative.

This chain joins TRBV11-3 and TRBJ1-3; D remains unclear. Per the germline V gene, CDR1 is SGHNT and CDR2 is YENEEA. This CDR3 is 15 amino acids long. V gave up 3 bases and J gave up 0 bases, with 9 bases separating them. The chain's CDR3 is CASSFNSVSGNTIYF. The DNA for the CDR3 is TGTGCCAGCAGCTTCAACAGTGTCTCTGGAAACACCATATATTTT.

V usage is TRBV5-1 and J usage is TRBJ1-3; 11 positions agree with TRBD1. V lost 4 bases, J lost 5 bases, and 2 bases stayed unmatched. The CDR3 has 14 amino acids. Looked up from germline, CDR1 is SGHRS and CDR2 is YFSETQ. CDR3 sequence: CASSRTGGRNTIYF. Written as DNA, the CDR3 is TGCGCCAGCAGCAGGACAGGGGGCCGAAACACCATATATTTT.

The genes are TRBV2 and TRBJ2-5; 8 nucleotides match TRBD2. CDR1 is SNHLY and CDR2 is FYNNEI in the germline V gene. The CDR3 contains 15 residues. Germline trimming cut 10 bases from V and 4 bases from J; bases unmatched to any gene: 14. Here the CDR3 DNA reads TGTGCCATGGAGTCGAGCCCGGGAGGGGGAGAGACCCAGTACTTC. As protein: CAMESSPGGGETQYF.

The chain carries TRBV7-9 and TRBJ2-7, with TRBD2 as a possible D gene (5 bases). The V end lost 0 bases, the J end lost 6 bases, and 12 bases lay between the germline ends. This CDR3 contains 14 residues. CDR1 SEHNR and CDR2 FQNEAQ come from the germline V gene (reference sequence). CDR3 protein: CASSLAGSEGEQYF. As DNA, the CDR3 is TGTGCCAGCAGCTTAGCAGGGTCTGAGGGCGAGCAGTACTTC.

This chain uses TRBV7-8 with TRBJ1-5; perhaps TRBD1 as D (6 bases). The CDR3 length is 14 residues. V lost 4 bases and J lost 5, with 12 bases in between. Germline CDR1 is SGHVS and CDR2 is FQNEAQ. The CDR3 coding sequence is TGTGCCAGCAGCTCAAGAACAGGGTATCAGCCCCAGCATTTT. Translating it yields CASSSRTGYQPQHF.

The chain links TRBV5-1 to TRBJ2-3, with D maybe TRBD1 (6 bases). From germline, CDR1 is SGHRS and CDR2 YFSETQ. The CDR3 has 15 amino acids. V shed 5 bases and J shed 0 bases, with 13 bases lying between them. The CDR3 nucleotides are TGCGCCAGCAGAGAGGACAGCACTAGCACAGATACGCAGTATTTT. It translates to CASREDSTSTDTQYF.

CDR3 sequence (DNA): TGTGCCAGCAGCTTAGGACTGAGCTCCTACAATGAGCAGTTCTTC. Its protein is CASSLGLSSYNEQFF. V usage is TRBV11-3 and J usage is TRBJ2-1; D is ambiguous. The V end lost 1 base, the J end lost 0 bases, and 7 bases lay between the germline ends. The CDR3 length is 15 residues. Germline CDR1 is SGHNT and CDR2 is YENEEA.

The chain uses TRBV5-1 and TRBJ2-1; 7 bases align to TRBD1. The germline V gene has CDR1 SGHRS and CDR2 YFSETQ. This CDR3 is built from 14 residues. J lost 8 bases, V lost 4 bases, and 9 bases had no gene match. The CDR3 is CASSPDREMDEQFF. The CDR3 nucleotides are TGCGCCAGCAGCCCCGACAGGGAGATGGATGAGCAGTTCTTC.

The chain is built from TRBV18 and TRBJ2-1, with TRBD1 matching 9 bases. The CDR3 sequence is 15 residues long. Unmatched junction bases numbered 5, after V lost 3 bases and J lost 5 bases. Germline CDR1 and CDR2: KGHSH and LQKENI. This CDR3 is CASSPPGQGHNEQFF. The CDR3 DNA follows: TGTGCCAGCTCACCTCCGGGACAGGGCCACAATGAGCAGTTCTTC. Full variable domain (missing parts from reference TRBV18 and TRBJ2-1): NAGVMQNPRHLVRRRGQEARLRCSPMKGHSHVYWYRQLPEEGLKFMVYLQKENIIDESGMPKERFSAEFPKEGPSILRIQQVVRGDSAAYFCASSPPGQGHNEQFFGPGTRLTVL.

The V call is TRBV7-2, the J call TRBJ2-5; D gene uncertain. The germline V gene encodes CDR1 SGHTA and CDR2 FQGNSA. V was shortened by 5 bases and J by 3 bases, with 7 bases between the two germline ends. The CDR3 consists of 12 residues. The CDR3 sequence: CASSAYEETQYF. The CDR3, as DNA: TGTGCCAGCAGCGCCTACGAAGAGACCCAGTACTTC.

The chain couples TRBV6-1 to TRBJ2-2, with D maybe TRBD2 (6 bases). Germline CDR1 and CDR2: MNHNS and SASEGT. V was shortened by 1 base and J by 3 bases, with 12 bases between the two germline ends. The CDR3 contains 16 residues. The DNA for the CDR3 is TGTGCCAGCAGTGAAGGGGCGGAGGGGCACACCGGGGAGCTGTTTTTT. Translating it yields CASSEGAEGHTGELFF.

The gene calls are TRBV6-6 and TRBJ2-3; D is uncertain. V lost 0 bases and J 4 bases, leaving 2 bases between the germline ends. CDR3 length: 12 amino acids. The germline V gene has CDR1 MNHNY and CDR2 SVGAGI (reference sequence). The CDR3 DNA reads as TGTGCCAGCAGTTACTCCTCAGATACGCAGTATTTT. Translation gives CASSYSSDTQYF.

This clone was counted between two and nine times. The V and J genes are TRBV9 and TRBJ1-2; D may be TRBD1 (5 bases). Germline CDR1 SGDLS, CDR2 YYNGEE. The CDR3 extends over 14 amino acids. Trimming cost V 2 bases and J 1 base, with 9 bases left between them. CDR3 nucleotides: TGTGCCAGCAGCGTGGGAGGGGTTAACTATGGCTACACCTTC. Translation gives CASSVGGVNYGYTF.

CDR3 sequence: CASSQDRDREYEKLFF. In nucleotides, the CDR3 is TGCGCCAGCAGCCAGGACCGGGACAGGGAGTATGAAAAACTGTTTTTT. The rearrangement joins TRBV4-3 to TRBJ1-4, with 9 bases matching TRBD1. Germline V gene lookup returns CDR1 LGHNA and CDR2 YSLEER. The J segment lost 6 bases and the V segment lost 3 bases, leaving 8 bases of the junction unmatched. The CDR3 loop spans 16 amino acids.

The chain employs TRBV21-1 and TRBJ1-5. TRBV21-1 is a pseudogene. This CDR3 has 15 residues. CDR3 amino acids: CARSREPYSNQPQHF. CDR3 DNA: TGTGCCAGGTCTCGGGAACCCTATAGCAATCAGCCCCAGCATTTT.

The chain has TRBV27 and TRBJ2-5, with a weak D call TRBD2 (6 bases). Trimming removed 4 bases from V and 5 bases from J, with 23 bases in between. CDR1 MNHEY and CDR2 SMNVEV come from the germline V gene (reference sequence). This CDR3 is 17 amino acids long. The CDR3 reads CASSSYLGLTSGETQYF. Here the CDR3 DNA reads TGTGCCAGCAGTTCATATCTCGGGCTCACCAGCGGGGAGACCCAGTACTTC.

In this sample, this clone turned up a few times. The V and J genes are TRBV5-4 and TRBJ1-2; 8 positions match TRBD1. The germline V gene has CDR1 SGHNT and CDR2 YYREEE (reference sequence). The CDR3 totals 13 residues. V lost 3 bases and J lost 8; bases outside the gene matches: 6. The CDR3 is CASSSRTGFGYTF. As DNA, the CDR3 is TGTGCCAGCAGCTCCAGGACAGGGTTCGGCTACACCTTC.

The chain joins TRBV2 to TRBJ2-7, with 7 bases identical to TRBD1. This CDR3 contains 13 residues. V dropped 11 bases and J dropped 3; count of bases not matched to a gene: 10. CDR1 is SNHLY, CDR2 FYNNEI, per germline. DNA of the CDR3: TGTGCCTCCCAGGGGGACAGCCTCTACGAGCAGTACTTC. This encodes CASQGDSLYEQYF.

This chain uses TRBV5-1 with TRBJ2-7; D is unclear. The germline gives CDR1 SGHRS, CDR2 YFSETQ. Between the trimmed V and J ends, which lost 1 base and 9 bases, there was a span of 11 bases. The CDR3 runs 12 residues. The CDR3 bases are TGCGCCAGCAGCTTGTCCGGTCCCGGGCAGTACTTC. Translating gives CASSLSGPGQYF.

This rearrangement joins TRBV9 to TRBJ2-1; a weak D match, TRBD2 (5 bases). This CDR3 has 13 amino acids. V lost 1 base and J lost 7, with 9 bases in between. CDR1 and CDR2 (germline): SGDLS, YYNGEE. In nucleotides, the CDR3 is TGTGCCAGCAGCGTACAAGCGGCGAATGAGCAGTTCTTC. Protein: CASSVQAANEQFF.

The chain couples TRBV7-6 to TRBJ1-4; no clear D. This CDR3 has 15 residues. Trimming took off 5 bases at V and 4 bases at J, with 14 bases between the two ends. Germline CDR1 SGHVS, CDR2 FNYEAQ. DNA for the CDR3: TGTGCCAGCAGCCCCGTGGGAGCTCGTAATGAAAAACTGTTTTTT. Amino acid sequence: CASSPVGARNEKLFF.

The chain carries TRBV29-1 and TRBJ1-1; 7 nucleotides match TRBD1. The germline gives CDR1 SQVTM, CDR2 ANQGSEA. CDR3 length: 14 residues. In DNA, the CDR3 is TGCAGGAGAAGGGGGCCAGGAATGAACACTGAAGCTTTCTTT. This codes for CRRRGPGMNTEAFF.

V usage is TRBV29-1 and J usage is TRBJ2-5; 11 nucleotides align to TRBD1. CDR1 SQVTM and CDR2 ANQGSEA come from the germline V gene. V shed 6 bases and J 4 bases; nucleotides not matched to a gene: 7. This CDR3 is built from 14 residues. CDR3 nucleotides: TGCAGCGTGGCGACCGGGACAGGGGGAGAGACCCAGTACTTC. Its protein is CSVATGTGGETQYF.

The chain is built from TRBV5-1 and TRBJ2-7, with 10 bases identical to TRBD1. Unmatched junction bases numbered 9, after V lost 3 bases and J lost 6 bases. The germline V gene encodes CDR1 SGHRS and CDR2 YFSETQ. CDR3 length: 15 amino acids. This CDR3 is CASSSETGGGGEQYF. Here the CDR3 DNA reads TGCGCCAGCAGCTCAGAGACAGGGGGCGGTGGCGAGCAGTACTTC.

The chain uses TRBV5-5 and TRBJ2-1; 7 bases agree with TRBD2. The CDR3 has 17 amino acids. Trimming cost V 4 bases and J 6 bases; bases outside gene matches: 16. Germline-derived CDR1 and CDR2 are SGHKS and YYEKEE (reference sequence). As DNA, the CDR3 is TGTGCCAGCAGCCCTAGGCGCTCGGCTAGCGGAATCAATGAGCAGTTCTTC. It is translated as CASSPRRSASGINEQFF.

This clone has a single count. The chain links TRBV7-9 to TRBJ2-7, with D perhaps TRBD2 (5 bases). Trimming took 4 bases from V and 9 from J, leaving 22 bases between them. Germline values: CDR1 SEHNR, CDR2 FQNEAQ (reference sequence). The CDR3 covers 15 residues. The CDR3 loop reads CASSSGSLASSAQYF. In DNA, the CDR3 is TGTGCCAGCAGCTCCGGCTCCCTAGCATCAAGCGCGCAGTACTTC.

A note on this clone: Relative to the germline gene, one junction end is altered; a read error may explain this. The CDR3 DNA is TGTGCTAGCAGCGCGCGGGGGGACCAAGAGACCCAGTACTTC. Translating it yields CASSARGDQETQYF. V is TRBV7-7 and J is TRBJ2-5; 8 positions agree with TRBD2. CDR1 is SSHAT, CDR2 FNYEAQ, per germline (reference sequence). The length of the CDR3 is 14 residues.